The clone carrying this T cell receptor beta chain was found a few times. The antigen remains unidentified. The data were taken from a study of early T cells in non-severe SARS-CoV-2 infection. Overall study context: Chains were unpaired, as sequencing was done on bulk RNA from unsorted whole blood. Broader study findings: Missing private and CD4 specificities, VDJdb matching favored anti-spike CD8 responses.

V was clipped by 3 bases and J by 2 bases, with 9 bases between them. Germline V gene sequence: CDR1 DFQATT, CDR2 SNEGSKA (reference sequence). The CDR3 contains 13 residues. Individual cDNA molecules each received unique molecular identifiers attached to them. TCRdb redid the calling of the 5' RACE reads with MiXCR, one entry per CDR3 protein. The sample has fewer than 65,000 distinct CDR3 sequences, less than 9.5% seen once. The specimen was whole blood, collected at baseline. This sequence originates from an adult who was a healthcare worker with PCR-confirmed SARS-CoV-2 infection or an uninfected control (not recorded which). The V call is TRBV20-1, the J call TRBJ2-3; maybe TRBD1 (5 bases). The DNA of the CDR3 is TGCAGTGCTAGTAGACAGCTCACAGATACGCAGTATTTT. Translating it yields CSASRQLTDTQYF.